This is a list of T cell receptor beta chains from one sample in a study of PD-1 blockade in mismatch repair-deficient tumors. The protocol was immunoSEQ multiplex PCR, while the TCRdb copy is restricted to in-frame clones and leaves out a portion. The sample consists of some 100,000 clones, about 79% of them appearing once. This specimen was peripheral blood, taken 30 to 36 weeks after starting pembrolizumab. These receptors all stem from an adult with mismatch repair-deficient cancer. The CDR3 runs from the conserved cysteine through the conserved F or W. Each record gives: D gene, CDR3 length, clone size, V gene, J gene, CDR3 DNA, CDR3 protein. The D gene is left open where the match is weak. Clone size is not always given. Where it is, it says once, few, many or a class for expanded clones.

d_call: TRBD2
cdr3_length: 14
clone_size: few
v_call: TRBV5-5
j_call: TRBJ2-7
cdr3_nt: TGTGCCAGCAGCCGGACTAGCGACTCCTACGAGCAGTACTTC
cdr3_aa: CASSRTSDSYEQYF

d_call: NA
cdr3_length: 17
clone_size: NA
v_call: TRBV27
j_call: TRBJ2-6
cdr3_nt: TGTGCCAGCAGTTTAGCCAGGCCAGCCTCTGGGGCCAACGTCCTGACTTTC
cdr3_aa: CASSLARPASGANVLTF

d_call: TRBD1
cdr3_length: 13
clone_size: NA
v_call: TRBV2
j_call: TRBJ1-3
cdr3_nt: TGTGCCAGCAGCACAGGGGGCGGAAACACCATATATTTT
cdr3_aa: CASSTGGGNTIYF

d_call: NA
cdr3_length: 14
clone_size: few
v_call: TRBV27
j_call: TRBJ1-4
cdr3_nt: TGTGCCAGCAGGGACAGAACAACTAATGAAAAACTGTTTTTT
cdr3_aa: CASRDRTTNEKLFF

d_call: TRBD2
cdr3_length: 14
clone_size: NA
v_call: TRBV5-6
j_call: TRBJ2-1
cdr3_nt: TGTGCCAGCAGCCTCGGACTAGCACCCAATGAGCAGTTCTTC
cdr3_aa: CASSLGLAPNEQFF

d_call: NA
cdr3_length: 12
clone_size: few
v_call: TRBV11-2
j_call: TRBJ1-2
cdr3_nt: TGTGCCAGCAGCTTACTCAGGGATGGCTACACCTTC
cdr3_aa: CASSLLRDGYTF

d_call: NA
cdr3_length: 15
clone_size: few
v_call: TRBV5-5
j_call: TRBJ2-7
cdr3_nt: TGTGCCAGCAGCTCAGCCCCTGGGTACTCCTACGAGCAGTACTTC
cdr3_aa: CASSSAPGYSYEQYF

d_call: NA
cdr3_length: 12
clone_size: few
v_call: TRBV7-9
j_call: TRBJ2-7
cdr3_nt: TGTGCCAGCAGCTTAGCGTTAGGCGAGCAGTACTTC
cdr3_aa: CASSLALGEQYF

d_call: NA
cdr3_length: 14
clone_size: NA
v_call: TRBV4-2
j_call: TRBJ1-5
cdr3_nt: TGTGCCAGCAGCCAACTCTCGACCCAGCAGCCCCAGCATTTT
cdr3_aa: CASSQLSTQQPQHF

d_call: NA
cdr3_length: 15
clone_size: few
v_call: TRBV4-2
j_call: TRBJ1-2
cdr3_nt: TGTGCCAGCAGCTGGGGATCAGGGAGTAACTATGGCTACACCTTC
cdr3_aa: CASSWGSGSNYGYTF

d_call: TRBD1
cdr3_length: 16
clone_size: NA
v_call: TRBV7-3
j_call: TRBJ2-3
cdr3_nt: TGTGCCAGCAGCTTAATCGGCAGGGGGAGCACAGATACGCAGTATTTT
cdr3_aa: CASSLIGRGSTDTQYF

d_call: TRBD2
cdr3_length: 14
clone_size: NA
v_call: TRBV5-1
j_call: TRBJ2-1
cdr3_nt: TGCGCCAGCACCTATGGGGATCAGAGCGGGACTCAGTTCTTC
cdr3_aa: CASTYGDQSGTQFF

d_call: NA
cdr3_length: 15
clone_size: NA
v_call: TRBV5-1
j_call: TRBJ2-1
cdr3_nt: TGCGCCAGCAGCTTGGTTCTAGGGGAGCTCAATGAGCAGTTCTTC
cdr3_aa: CASSLVLGELNEQFF

d_call: TRBD1
cdr3_length: 14
clone_size: NA
v_call: TRBV27
j_call: TRBJ1-1
cdr3_nt: TGTGCCACCCGAGGGGGACAGATAAACACTGAAGCTTTCTTT
cdr3_aa: CATRGGQINTEAFF

d_call: NA
cdr3_length: 12
clone_size: NA
v_call: TRBV5-4
j_call: TRBJ1-2
cdr3_nt: TGTGCCAGCAGCTTGGTCACCTATGGCTACACCTTC
cdr3_aa: CASSLVTYGYTF

d_call: TRBD1
cdr3_length: 16
clone_size: NA
v_call: TRBV5-1
j_call: TRBJ2-1
cdr3_nt: TGCGCCAGCAGCCCGGCGTCCGGGACAGCCAACAATGAGCAGTTCTTC
cdr3_aa: CASSPASGTANNEQFF

d_call: NA
cdr3_length: 16
clone_size: NA
v_call: TRBV29-1
j_call: TRBJ1-1
cdr3_nt: TGCAGCGTTGAGGGGGGGACCTTGTCAGGTGACACTGAAGCTTTCTTT
cdr3_aa: CSVEGGTLSGDTEAFF

d_call: TRBD1
cdr3_length: 15
clone_size: NA
v_call: TRBV19
j_call: TRBJ2-1
cdr3_nt: TGTGCCAGTAGTATTACGGGGACAGTCTACAATGAGCAGTTCTTC
cdr3_aa: CASSITGTVYNEQFF

d_call: TRBD1
cdr3_length: 11
clone_size: NA
v_call: TRBV28
j_call: TRBJ2-5
cdr3_nt: TGTGCCACGAGGGGGCGGGAGACCCAGTACTTC
cdr3_aa: CATRGRETQYF

d_call: TRBD1
cdr3_length: 15
clone_size: NA
v_call: TRBV2
j_call: TRBJ1-1
cdr3_nt: TGTGCCAGCAGTCCGCCGGGACAGGGAAAGACTGAAGCTTTCTTT
cdr3_aa: CASSPPGQGKTEAFF

d_call: TRBD2
cdr3_length: 18
clone_size: NA
v_call: TRBV5-8
j_call: TRBJ2-5
cdr3_nt: TGTGCCAGCAGCTTGGGGACTAGCGGGAGGGCCGTAATGGAGACCCAGTACTTC
cdr3_aa: CASSLGTSGRAVMETQYF

d_call: NA
cdr3_length: 13
clone_size: NA
v_call: TRBV10-3
j_call: TRBJ1-5
cdr3_nt: TGTGCCATCGGCGACCCAGGCAATCAGCCCCAGCATTTT
cdr3_aa: CAIGDPGNQPQHF

d_call: TRBD2
cdr3_length: 15
clone_size: NA
v_call: TRBV2
j_call: TRBJ2-5
cdr3_nt: TGTGCCAGCAGTGAACAGCGGGAGGGCCTGGAGACCCAGTACTTC
cdr3_aa: CASSEQREGLETQYF

d_call: NA
cdr3_length: 15
clone_size: NA
v_call: TRBV11-2
j_call: TRBJ2-2
cdr3_nt: TGTGCCAGCAGCGCTACAGATTCGAACACCGGGGAGCTGTTTTTT
cdr3_aa: CASSATDSNTGELFF

d_call: NA
cdr3_length: 14
clone_size: few
v_call: TRBV27
j_call: TRBJ2-2
cdr3_nt: TGTGCCAGCAGTCCTCCCGCGTGGACCGGGGAGCTGTTTTTT
cdr3_aa: CASSPPAWTGELFF

d_call: NA
cdr3_length: 13
clone_size: few
v_call: TRBV7-2
j_call: TRBJ2-7
cdr3_nt: TGTGCCAGCAGCTTAGCGTCTACCTACGAGCAGTACTTC
cdr3_aa: CASSLASTYEQYF

d_call: NA
cdr3_length: 12
clone_size: NA
v_call: TRBV29-1
j_call: TRBJ2-7
cdr3_nt: TGCAGCGTTGAGGACAGTTCCTACGAGCAGTACTTC
cdr3_aa: CSVEDSSYEQYF

d_call: NA
cdr3_length: 13
clone_size: once
v_call: TRBV7-6
j_call: TRBJ1-1
cdr3_nt: TGTGCCAGCAGCTTAGGTCCCTTCGGTGAAGCTTTCTTT
cdr3_aa: CASSLGPFGEAFF

d_call: TRBD2
cdr3_length: 14
clone_size: NA
v_call: TRBV4-2
j_call: TRBJ2-7
cdr3_nt: TGTGCCAGCAGCCCGCGACTAGCGGGAGTGGAGCAGTACTTC
cdr3_aa: CASSPRLAGVEQYF

d_call: NA
cdr3_length: 14
clone_size: NA
v_call: TRBV5-1
j_call: TRBJ1-4
cdr3_nt: TGCGCCAGCAGCATAGAAGCAACTAATGAAAAACTGTTTTTT
cdr3_aa: CASSIEATNEKLFF

d_call: NA
cdr3_length: 12
clone_size: NA
v_call: TRBV18
j_call: TRBJ2-1
cdr3_nt: TGTGCCAGCTCAGAAAGAGGTCCCGGGCAGTTCTTC
cdr3_aa: CASSERGPGQFF

d_call: NA
cdr3_length: 14
clone_size: NA
v_call: TRBV5-1
j_call: TRBJ2-3
cdr3_nt: TGCGCCAGCAGCCAAAAAGGGGGTACGGGTACGCAGTATTTT
cdr3_aa: CASSQKGGTGTQYF

d_call: TRBD1
cdr3_length: 16
clone_size: NA
v_call: TRBV7-2
j_call: TRBJ1-3
cdr3_nt: TGTGCCAGCAGCTTAGCGGGACAGGGCTTTGGAAACACCATATATTTT
cdr3_aa: CASSLAGQGFGNTIYF

d_call: NA
cdr3_length: 14
clone_size: NA
v_call: TRBV11-1
j_call: TRBJ2-7
cdr3_nt: TGTGCCAGCAGCTTGTCGACGGAGTCGTACGAGCAGTACTTC
cdr3_aa: CASSLSTESYEQYF

d_call: NA
cdr3_length: 15
clone_size: NA
v_call: TRBV21-1
j_call: TRBJ2-2
cdr3_nt: TGTGCCAGCAGCAAGGACAGAAGATGCACCGGGGAGCTGTTTTTT
cdr3_aa: CASSKDRRCTGELFF

d_call: TRBD2
cdr3_length: 16
clone_size: NA
v_call: TRBV5-1
j_call: TRBJ2-2
cdr3_nt: TGCGCCAGCAGCTCCTCCGGGACTAGCGCCACCGGGGAGCTGTTTTTT
cdr3_aa: CASSSSGTSATGELFF

d_call: NA
cdr3_length: 15
clone_size: NA
v_call: TRBV5-1
j_call: TRBJ2-3
cdr3_nt: TGCGCCAGCAGCTTGGGTAGACGGACCACAGATACGCAGTATTTT
cdr3_aa: CASSLGRRTTDTQYF

d_call: TRBD2
cdr3_length: 16
clone_size: NA
v_call: TRBV7-7
j_call: TRBJ2-5
cdr3_nt: TGTGCTAGCAGCTTAACGGGAGCGGGAGTGCAAGAGACCCAGTACTTC
cdr3_aa: CASSLTGAGVQETQYF

d_call: NA
cdr3_length: 14
clone_size: NA
v_call: TRBV6-6
j_call: TRBJ2-5
cdr3_nt: TGTGCCAGCAGTTACACGGGGGGCGTAGAGACCCAGTACTTC
cdr3_aa: CASSYTGGVETQYF

d_call: NA
cdr3_length: 14
clone_size: NA
v_call: TRBV6-5
j_call: TRBJ1-5
cdr3_nt: TGTGCCAGCAGTTTAGCCGGTAGCAATCAGCCCCAGCATTTT
cdr3_aa: CASSLAGSNQPQHF

d_call: NA
cdr3_length: 16
clone_size: NA
v_call: TRBV6-6
j_call: TRBJ1-3
cdr3_nt: TGTGCCAGCAGCCCCCGGGGAGCCCACTCTGGAAACACCATATATTTT
cdr3_aa: CASSPRGAHSGNTIYF

d_call: NA
cdr3_length: 12
clone_size: NA
v_call: TRBV2
j_call: TRBJ2-3
cdr3_nt: TGTGCCAGCACAAGGGTAGCAGATACGCAGTATTTT
cdr3_aa: CASTRVADTQYF

d_call: TRBD2
cdr3_length: 16
clone_size: NA
v_call: TRBV5-4
j_call: TRBJ2-5
cdr3_nt: TGTGCCAGCAGATATACTAGCGGGAGGCTTGAGGAGACCCAGTACTTC
cdr3_aa: CASRYTSGRLEETQYF

d_call: NA
cdr3_length: 13
clone_size: NA
v_call: TRBV29-1
j_call: TRBJ1-1
cdr3_nt: TGCAGCGCCCGGGGGAGGGGGAACACTGAAGCTTTCTTT
cdr3_aa: CSARGRGNTEAFF

d_call: NA
cdr3_length: 14
clone_size: NA
v_call: TRBV30
j_call: TRBJ1-1
cdr3_nt: TGTGCCTGGGTACCGGGACAAGCGAACACTGAAGCTTTCTTT
cdr3_aa: CAWVPGQANTEAFF

d_call: NA
cdr3_length: 13
clone_size: NA
v_call: TRBV6-5
j_call: TRBJ1-2
cdr3_nt: TGTGCCAGCAGTTACTCGAGTAACTATGGCTACACCTTC
cdr3_aa: CASSYSSNYGYTF

d_call: NA
cdr3_length: 15
clone_size: NA
v_call: TRBV11-2
j_call: TRBJ2-5
cdr3_nt: TGTGCCAGCAGCTTAGAGGGCGGGTCCCAAGAGACCCAGTACTTC
cdr3_aa: CASSLEGGSQETQYF

d_call: NA
cdr3_length: 14
clone_size: NA
v_call: TRBV7-3
j_call: TRBJ2-3
cdr3_nt: TGTGCCAGCAGCTTAGGGCGGGATGAAGATACGCAGTATTTT
cdr3_aa: CASSLGRDEDTQYF

d_call: NA
cdr3_length: 15
clone_size: few
v_call: TRBV28
j_call: TRBJ1-2
cdr3_nt: TGTGCCAGCATTCCCCCCGACAAGGGAGGCTATGGCTACACCTTC
cdr3_aa: CASIPPDKGGYGYTF

d_call: TRBD2
cdr3_length: 17
clone_size: NA
v_call: TRBV7-3
j_call: TRBJ2-3
cdr3_nt: TGTGCCAGCAGCCCCCCTCCTAGCGGGAATATCACAGATACGCAGTATTTT
cdr3_aa: CASSPPPSGNITDTQYF

d_call: TRBD2
cdr3_length: 16
clone_size: NA
v_call: TRBV11-2
j_call: TRBJ2-5
cdr3_nt: TGTGCCAGCAGTTTTAGACTAGCGCTTGGTCAAGAGACCCAGTACTTC
cdr3_aa: CASSFRLALGQETQYF

d_call: NA
cdr3_length: 13
clone_size: NA
v_call: TRBV6-5
j_call: TRBJ1-1
cdr3_nt: TGTGCCAGCGGGGGGGCGAAGAACACTGAAGCTTTCTTT
cdr3_aa: CASGGAKNTEAFF

d_call: NA
cdr3_length: 12
clone_size: NA
v_call: TRBV30
j_call: TRBJ1-1
cdr3_nt: TGTGCCTGGAGCCTGACCAACACTGAAGCTTTCTTT
cdr3_aa: CAWSLTNTEAFF

d_call: NA
cdr3_length: 15
clone_size: NA
v_call: TRBV11-2
j_call: TRBJ2-6
cdr3_nt: TGTGCCAGCAGCTACGGCCCCACTGGGGCCAACGTCCTGACTTTC
cdr3_aa: CASSYGPTGANVLTF

d_call: TRBD1
cdr3_length: 15
clone_size: few
v_call: TRBV27
j_call: TRBJ2-7
cdr3_nt: TGTGCCAGCAGCAGAAAGGGACAGGGGGCTTACGAGCAGTACTTC
cdr3_aa: CASSRKGQGAYEQYF

d_call: TRBD2
cdr3_length: 15
clone_size: NA
v_call: TRBV11-2
j_call: TRBJ2-7
cdr3_nt: TGTGCCAGCACCCTAACCTTAGCGGGAGGTCCCGAGCAGTACTTC
cdr3_aa: CASTLTLAGGPEQYF

d_call: TRBD1
cdr3_length: 16
clone_size: NA
v_call: TRBV15
j_call: TRBJ1-1
cdr3_nt: TGTGCCACCACCCTAGGGACAGGGGGCGGTGACACTGAAGCTTTCTTT
cdr3_aa: CATTLGTGGGDTEAFF